This passage covers 21 T cell receptor beta chains from one sample sequenced in a study of OX40 agonist ivuxolimab in advanced cancers. Here immunoSEQ multiplex PCR was the method, and the copy in TCRdb shows in-frame clones only, minus some. This sample has around 94,000 clones; approximately 85% occur once, and the top ten carry about 3.8%. Sequencing used CD4+ or CD8+ T cells sorted from blood, obtained in a trial of the OX40 agonist ivuxolimab. The receptors originated from an adult with an advanced solid tumor such as melanoma, head and neck, liver or kidney cancer.

Regarding this clone: An end of the junction differs from the germline gene, which may be a read error. Other nucleotide sequences in the sample specify the same CDR3. The genes are TRBV11-2 and TRBJ2-7; D gene uncertain. Per the germline V gene, CDR1 is SGHAT and CDR2 is FQNNGV. CDR3 length: 14 residues. The DNA of the CDR3 is TGCGCCAGCAGCTTAGAGGCCGTTTCTTACGAGCAGTACTTC. This encodes CASSLEAVSYEQYF.

This clone was recorded once. This chain connects TRBV6-6 to TRBJ1-5, with D perhaps TRBD1 (6 bases). There are 16 residues in the CDR3. V lost 6 bases and J lost 4, with 19 bases in between. Germline lookup yields CDR1 MNHNY and CDR2 SVGAGI (reference sequence). Here the CDR3 DNA reads TGTGCCAGCAGACACAGGGACCAGACTTCAAATCAGCCCCAGCATTTT. Protein product: CASRHRDQTSNQPQHF.

This chain joins TRBV5-1 and TRBJ2-7, with TRBD1 matching 7 bases. Trimming removed 1 base from V and 5 bases from J; junction bases left unmatched: 6. Germline V gene data show CDR1 as SGHRS and CDR2 as YFSETQ. The CDR3 sequence is 14 residues long. The CDR3 nucleotides read TGCGCCAGCAGCTTGTCAGGGGGTAGGGACGAGCAGTACTTC. Encoded protein: CASSLSGGRDEQYF. Full variable domain (missing parts from reference TRBV5-1 and TRBJ2-7): KAGVTQTPRYLIKTRGQQVTLSCSPISGHRSVSWYQQTPGQGLQFLFEYFSETQRNKGNFPGRFSGRQFSNSRSEMNVSTLELGDSALYLCASSLSGGRDEQYFGPGTRLTVT.

This clone was counted once. The chain uses TRBV6-5 and TRBJ2-3; 8 nucleotides align to TRBD2. This CDR3 is built from 15 residues. Germline V gene sequence: CDR1 MNHEY, CDR2 SVGAGI. After removal of 5 bases from V and 8 bases from J, the junction contained 12 bases not matched to a gene. CDR3 protein: CASSKPAGGRGTQYF. For the CDR3, the DNA is TGTGCCAGCAGTAAACCCGCGGGGGGAAGGGGTACGCAGTATTTT.

V is TRBV11-2 and J is TRBJ2-5, with 8 bases matching TRBD2. The CDR3 loop spans 17 amino acids. With 2 bases clipped from V and 3 bases from J, the junction kept 11 bases outside the gene matches. Germline V lookup: CDR1 SGHAT, CDR2 FQNNGV. The CDR3 region is CASSLPWVAGWEETQYF. In DNA, the CDR3 is TGTGCCAGCAGCTTACCCTGGGTAGCGGGATGGGAAGAGACCCAGTACTTC.

The chain joins TRBV27 to TRBJ2-7; 10 nucleotides align to TRBD2. This CDR3 contains 13 residues. The J segment lost 5 bases and the V segment lost 5 bases, leaving 3 bases of the junction unmatched. The germline V gene has CDR1 MNHEY and CDR2 SMNVEV (reference sequence). CDR3 nucleotides: TGTGCCAGCAGTCTGGGACTAGCGAACGAGCAGTACTTC. Its protein product is CASSLGLANEQYF.

The chain recombines TRBV28 with TRBJ2-2; 8 nucleotides align to TRBD2. This CDR3 is 16 amino acids long. J was trimmed by 6 bases and V by 8 bases; bases with no gene match: 14. CDR1 is MDHEN, CDR2 SYDVKM, per germline. The CDR3 here is CASQAGEGWAAGELFF. CDR3 sequence (DNA): TGTGCCAGCCAAGCGGGAGAGGGCTGGGCCGCCGGGGAGCTGTTTTTT.

The chain carries TRBV6-6 and TRBJ2-1; D is perhaps TRBD2 (5 bases). Germline V CDR1 and CDR2: MNHNY, SVGAGI (reference sequence). V lost 6 bases and J lost 6, with 18 bases in between. The length of the CDR3 is 15 residues. The chain's CDR3 is CASSQTTSYANEQFF. For the CDR3, the DNA is TGTGCCAGCAGCCAGACTACTTCCTATGCCAATGAGCAGTTCTTC.

CDR3 amino acids: CASSPRGTENTGELFF. For the CDR3, the DNA is TGTGCCAGCAGCCCGCGGGGGACAGAGAACACCGGGGAGCTGTTTTTT. V is TRBV9 and J is TRBJ2-2; D may match TRBD1 or TRBD2 (7 bases each). CDR3 length: 16 residues. Between the trimmed V and J ends, which lost 4 bases and 1 base, there was a span of 14 bases. In germline, CDR1 is SGDLS, CDR2 YYNGEE. Supplemented by reference TRBV9 and TRBJ2-2, the full variable domain reads DSGVTQTPKHLITATGQRVTLRCSPRSGDLSVYWYQQSLDQGLQFLIQYYNGEERAKGNILERFSAQQFPDLHSELNLSSLELGDSALYFCASSPRGTENTGELFFGEGSRLTVL.

This chain uses TRBV30 with TRBJ2-5, with D hard to call. Trimming took 3 bases from V and 4 from J, leaving 15 bases between them. The CDR3 sequence is 14 residues long. CDR1 and CDR2 (germline): GTSNPN, SVGIG (reference sequence). The CDR3: CAWRFRSLLETQYF. The CDR3 nucleotides read TGTGCCTGGAGGTTTAGGAGCCTTTTAGAGACCCAGTACTTC. Supplemented by reference TRBV30 and TRBJ2-5, the full variable domain reads SQTIHQWPATLVQPVGSPLSLECTVEGTSNPNLYWYRQAAGRGLQLLFYSVGIGQISSEVPQNLSASRPQDRQFILSSKKLLLSDSGFYLCAWRFRSLLETQYFGPGTRLLVL.

V and J are TRBV19 and TRBJ1-1, with 10 bases lining up with TRBD1. The CDR3 is 14 amino acids. After removal of 7 bases from V and 4 bases from J, the junction contained 6 bases not matched to a gene. From germline, CDR1 is LNHDA and CDR2 SQIVND (reference sequence). CDR3 sequence reads: CASTTTGGITEAFF. As DNA, the CDR3 is TGTGCCAGTACCACGACAGGGGGCATCACTGAAGCTTTCTTT.

The chain couples TRBV7-6 to TRBJ1-3; 7 nucleotides agree with TRBD1. Losses at the gene ends were 1 base for V and 4 bases for J; bases not matched to a gene: 10. The CDR3 is 17 residues long. The germline V gene encodes CDR1 SGHVS and CDR2 FNYEAQ. As DNA, the CDR3 is TGTGCCAGCAGCTTAGTGACAGGGCACTCGTCGGGAAACACCATATATTTT. Its translation is CASSLVTGHSSGNTIYF.

J is TRBJ2-7 and V is TRBV11-3, with 7 bases fitting TRBD1. Per germline, CDR1 SGHNT and CDR2 YENEEA. The CDR3 runs 14 residues. V shed 6 bases, J shed 4 bases, and the junction held 9 bases outside the gene matches. In DNA, the CDR3 is TGTGCCAGCAGTATCAGGGGGTTCGGATACGAGCAGTACTTC. Its protein is CASSIRGFGYEQYF.

This chain links TRBV11-3 with TRBJ2-3; no firm D call. Trimming removed 7 bases at V and 2 bases at J, with 7 bases between. The CDR3 contains 12 residues. From germline, CDR1 is SGHNT and CDR2 YENEEA. CDR3 DNA sequence: TGTGCCAGCACTGGGGACACAGATACGCAGTATTTT. Its protein is CASTGDTDTQYF.

V is TRBV7-3 and J is TRBJ2-1; no firm D call. Trimming left V 2 bases short and J 0 bases short, with 2 bases between. CDR3 length: 13 residues. CDR1 and CDR2 from the germline V gene are SGHTA and FQGTGA. The CDR3 loop reads CASSLASYNEQFF. For the CDR3, the DNA is TGTGCCAGCAGCTTAGCCTCCTACAATGAGCAGTTCTTC.

V gene TRBV18 combines with J gene TRBJ2-1; D remains unclear. V shed 4 bases and J shed 6 bases, with 13 bases lying between them. Germline assignment: CDR1 KGHSH and CDR2 LQKENI. The CDR3 is 14 residues long. This CDR3 is CASSLSNARNEQFF. In DNA, the CDR3 is TGTGCCAGCTCACTCTCTAACGCGCGCAATGAGCAGTTCTTC.

The chain links TRBV6-5 to TRBJ2-1, with 7 bases fitting TRBD1. This CDR3 is 15 amino acids long. The junction had 7 bases not matched to a gene; V was cut back by 5 bases and J by 3 bases. Germline CDR1 MNHEY, CDR2 SVGAGI. As DNA, the CDR3 is TGTGCCAGCAGTCGACAGGGCCTGGACTACAATGAGCAGTTCTTC. Encoded protein: CASSRQGLDYNEQFF.

A single count supports this clone. The gene calls are TRBV6-6 and TRBJ2-7, with 8 bases fitting TRBD2. The germline gives CDR1 MNHNY, CDR2 SVGAGI (reference sequence). This CDR3 is built from 14 residues. Losses at the gene ends were 6 bases for V and 2 bases for J; bases not matched to a gene: 6. CDR3 amino acids: CASRGLADTYEQYF. In DNA, the CDR3 is TGTGCCAGCAGAGGACTAGCCGATACCTACGAGCAGTACTTC.

This clone was observed a few times. This sequence joins TRBV18 and TRBJ1-2; a weak D match, TRBD1 (5 bases). CDR1 KGHSH and CDR2 LQKENI come from the germline V gene. This CDR3 is 13 amino acids long. The V end was cut by 4 bases, the J end by 8 bases, with 14 bases between. The CDR3 nucleotides are TGTGCCAGCTCACAACAGGCTCCCCGGGGCTACACCTTC. Its translation: CASSQQAPRGYTF.

V gene TRBV7-9 combines with J gene TRBJ2-7; possible D gene TRBD1, 6 bases. The CDR3 spans 14 residues. Germline CDR1 SEHNR, CDR2 FQNEAQ (reference sequence). V lost 2 bases and J 3 bases, leaving 11 bases between the germline ends. The CDR3 spells CASSLSVGGYEQYF. CDR3 sequence (DNA): TGTGCCAGCAGCTTATCGGTAGGGGGCTACGAGCAGTACTTC.

The chain has TRBV15 and TRBJ2-1, with D uncertain. Germline CDR1 and CDR2: LNHNV and YYDKDF (reference sequence). This CDR3 has 13 residues. The V end lost 0 bases, the J end lost 8 bases, and 8 bases lay between the germline ends. This chain's CDR3 is CATSRDAHDEQFF. CDR3 nucleotide sequence: TGTGCCACCAGCAGAGATGCTCACGATGAGCAGTTCTTC.